This section outlines one T cell receptor beta chain sequence together with its context. The target antigen is unknown. PCR involved 60 Vbeta and 13 Jbeta primers. Produced via immunoSEQ multiplex PCR; TCRdb's table is partial and in-frame only. The sample yields 150,000 to 200,000 clones, around 77% seen once. The sample is drawn from a study of cytomegalovirus exposure and HLA in healthy donors. V was pared by 4 bases and J by 0 bases, with 6 bases of the junction left unmatched. There are 16 residues in the CDR3. Germline-derived CDR1 and CDR2 are SNHLY and FYNNEI. Study-level points and caveats: Immune exposure was documented only through CMV serostatus.

This chain links TRBV2 with TRBJ1-5; TRBD1 aligns across 7 bases. The sequencing input was PBMCs. The sequence was collected from a woman in her 40s in good health and CMV-seronegative. This CDR3 reads CASSGGQLYSNQPQHF. Here the CDR3 DNA reads TGTGCCAGCAGTGGGGGACAGCTTTATAGCAATCAGCCCCAGCATTTT.